The T cell receptor (beta chain) under discussion was sequenced for a study of Graves' ophthalmopathy and Graves' hyperthyroidism. Study-level points and caveats: Detected in blood as well were most expanded thyroid clonotypes with frequency above 0.001.

This clonotype was detected many times. Its antigen is unknown. CDR3 regions of TCR beta were amplified from RNA transcripts. After a first-round RT-PCR with HTBI primers, a second-round multiplex PCR was run. MiXCR, run by TCRdb on the multiplex PCR reads, gives a single entry per CDR3 protein. The sample has hundreds of thousands of distinct CDR3 sequences; 13% to 15% are singletons. Certain patients were not enrolled. These were patients with other autoimmune diseases, uncontrolled infections, pregnancy or lactation. Diagnoses were established from clinical symptoms, serum thyroxine, TRAb, thyroid ultrasound and orbital computed tomography. Fresh peripheral blood, roughly 9.4 ml, was the PBMC source. Trimming took off 6 bases at V and 2 bases at J, with 8 bases between the two ends. Germline CDR1 and CDR2: MDHEN and SYDVKM. This CDR3 is 13 amino acids long.

The source of this sequence is a woman in her thirties with Graves' ophthalmopathy. V is TRBV28 and J is TRBJ1-5; D gene unclear. Sequenced material: blood. The CDR3, as DNA: TGTGCCAGCAGCACGGACCGCAATCAGCCCCAGCATTTT. Amino acid sequence: CASSTDRNQPQHF.